The clone carrying this TCR beta chain was seen repeatedly, ten times or more. TCRdb re-derived calls from the 5' RACE reads in MiXCR, one entry per CDR3 protein. This sample carries roughly 36,000 distinct CDR3 sequences, approximately 5% of them seen once, and the ten largest clones take approximately 13%. These data originate in a study of early T cells in non-severe SARS-CoV-2 infection. Sequences were obtained from whole blood. This TCR derives from an adult who was a healthcare worker with PCR-confirmed SARS-CoV-2 infection or an uninfected control (not recorded which).

The CDR3 bases are TGTGCCAGCAGGTCCCCCGCGGGGGGATCTAAGCAGTACTTC. Translation gives CASRSPAGGSKQYF. The chain couples TRBV28 to TRBJ2-7; 8 nucleotides line up with TRBD2. The length of the CDR3 is 14 residues. Germline CDR1 is MDHEN and CDR2 is SYDVKM. Trimming at V came to 6 bases and at J to 8 bases, leaving 12 bases not matched to a gene.